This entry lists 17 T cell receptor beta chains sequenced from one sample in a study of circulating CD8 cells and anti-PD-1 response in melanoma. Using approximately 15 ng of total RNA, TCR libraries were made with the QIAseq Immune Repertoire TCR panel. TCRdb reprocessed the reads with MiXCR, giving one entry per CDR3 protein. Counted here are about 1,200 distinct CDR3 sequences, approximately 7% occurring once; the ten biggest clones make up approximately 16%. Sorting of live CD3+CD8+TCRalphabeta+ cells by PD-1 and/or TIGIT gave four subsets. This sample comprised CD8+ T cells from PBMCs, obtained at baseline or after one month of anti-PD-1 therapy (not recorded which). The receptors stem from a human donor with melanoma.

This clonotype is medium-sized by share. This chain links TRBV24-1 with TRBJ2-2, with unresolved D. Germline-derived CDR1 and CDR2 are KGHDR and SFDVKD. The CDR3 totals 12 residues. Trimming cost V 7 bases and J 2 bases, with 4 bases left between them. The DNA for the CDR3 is TGTGCCACCAGCTATAACACCGGGGAGCTGTTTTTT. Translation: CATSYNTGELFF.

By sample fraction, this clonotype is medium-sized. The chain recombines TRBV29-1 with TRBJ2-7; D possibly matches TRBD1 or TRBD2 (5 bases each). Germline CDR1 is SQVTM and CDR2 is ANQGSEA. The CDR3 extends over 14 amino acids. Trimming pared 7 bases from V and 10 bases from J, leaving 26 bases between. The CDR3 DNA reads TGCAGCGCTGTGGGGACCGGGCTCCTGATTAGACAGTACTTC. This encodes CSAVGTGLLIRQYF.

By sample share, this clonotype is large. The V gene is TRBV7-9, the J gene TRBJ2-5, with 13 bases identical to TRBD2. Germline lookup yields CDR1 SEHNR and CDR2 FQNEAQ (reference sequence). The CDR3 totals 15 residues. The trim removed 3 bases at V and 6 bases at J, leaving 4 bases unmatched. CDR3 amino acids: CASSLTSGGLKTQYF. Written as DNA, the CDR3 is TGTGCCAGCAGCTTGACTAGCGGGGGGTTGAAGACCCAGTACTTC.

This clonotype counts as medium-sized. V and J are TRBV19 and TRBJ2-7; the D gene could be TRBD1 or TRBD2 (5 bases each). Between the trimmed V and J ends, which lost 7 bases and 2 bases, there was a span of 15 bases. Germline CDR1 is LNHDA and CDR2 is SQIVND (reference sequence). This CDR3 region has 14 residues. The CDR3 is CASTPGRGPYEQYF. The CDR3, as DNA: TGTGCCAGTACTCCGGGACGGGGACCCTACGAGCAGTACTTC.

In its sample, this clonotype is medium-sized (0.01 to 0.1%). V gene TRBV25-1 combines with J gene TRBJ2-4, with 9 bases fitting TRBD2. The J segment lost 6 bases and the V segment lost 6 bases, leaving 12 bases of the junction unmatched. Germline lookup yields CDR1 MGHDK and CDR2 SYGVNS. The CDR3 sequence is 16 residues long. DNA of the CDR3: TGTGCCAGCAGCGCTGCGGGGCGGGAGGGCCGAAACATTCAGTACTTC. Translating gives CASSAAGREGRNIQYF. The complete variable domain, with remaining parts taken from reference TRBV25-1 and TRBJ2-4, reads EADIYQTPRYLVIGTGKKITLECSQTMGHDKMYWYQQDPGMELHLIHYSYGVNSTEKGDLSSESTVSRIRTEHFPLTLESARPSHTSQYLCASSAAGREGRNIQYFGAGTRLSVL.

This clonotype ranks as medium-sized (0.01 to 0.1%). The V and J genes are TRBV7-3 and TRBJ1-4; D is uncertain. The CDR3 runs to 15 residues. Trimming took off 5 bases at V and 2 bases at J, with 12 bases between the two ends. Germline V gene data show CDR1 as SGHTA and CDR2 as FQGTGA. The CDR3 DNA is TGTGCCAGCAGCACCCACAGAGCGACTAATGAAAAACTGTTTTTT. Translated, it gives CASSTHRATNEKLFF. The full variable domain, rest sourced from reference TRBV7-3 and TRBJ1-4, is GAGVSQTPSNKVTEKGKYVELRCDPISGHTALYWYRQSLGQGPEFLIYFQGTGAADDSGLPNDRFFAVRPEGSVSTLKIQRTERGDSAVYLCASSTHRATNEKLFFGSGTQLSVL.

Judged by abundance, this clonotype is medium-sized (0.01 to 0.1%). The chain's CDR3 is CASSSLRGTAYNEQFF. CDR3 bases: TGTGCCAGCAGTTCGCTCCGAGGGACAGCCTACAATGAGCAGTTCTTC. The gene calls are TRBV27 and TRBJ2-1; 7 bases map to TRBD1. V was pared by 4 bases and J by 2 bases, with 8 bases of the junction left unmatched. CDR1 and CDR2 from the germline V gene are MNHEY and SMNVEV (reference sequence). CDR3 length: 16 residues.

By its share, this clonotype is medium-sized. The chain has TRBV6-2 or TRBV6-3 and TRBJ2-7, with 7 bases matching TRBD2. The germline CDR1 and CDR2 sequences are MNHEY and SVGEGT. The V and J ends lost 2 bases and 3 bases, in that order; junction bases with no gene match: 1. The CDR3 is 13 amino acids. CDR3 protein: CASSYGGSYEQYF. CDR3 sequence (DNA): TGTGCCAGCAGTTACGGCGGGAGCTACGAGCAGTACTTC.

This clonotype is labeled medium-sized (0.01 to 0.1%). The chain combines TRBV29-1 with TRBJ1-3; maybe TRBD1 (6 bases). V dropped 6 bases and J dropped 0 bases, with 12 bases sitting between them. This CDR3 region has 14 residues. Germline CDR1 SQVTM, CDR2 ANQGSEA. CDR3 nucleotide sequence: TGCAGCGTGATTAGGGGGGACTCTGGAAACACCATATATTTT. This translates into CSVIRGDSGNTIYF.

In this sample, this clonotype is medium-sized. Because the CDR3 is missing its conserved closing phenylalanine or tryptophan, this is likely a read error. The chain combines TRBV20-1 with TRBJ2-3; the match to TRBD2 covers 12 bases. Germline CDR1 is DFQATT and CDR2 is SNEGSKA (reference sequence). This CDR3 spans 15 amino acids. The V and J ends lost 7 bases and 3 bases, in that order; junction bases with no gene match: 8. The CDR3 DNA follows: TGCAGTGTTCCGGGACTAGCGGGTCCTACAGATACGCAGTATATT. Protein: CSVPGLAGPTDTQYI.

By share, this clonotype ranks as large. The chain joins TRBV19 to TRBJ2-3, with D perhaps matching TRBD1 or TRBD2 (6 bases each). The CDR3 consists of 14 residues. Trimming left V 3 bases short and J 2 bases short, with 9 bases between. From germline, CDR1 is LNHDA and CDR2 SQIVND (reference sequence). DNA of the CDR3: TGTGCCAGTAGTATCCGGGGGCCCACAGATACGCAGTATTTT. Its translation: CASSIRGPTDTQYF.

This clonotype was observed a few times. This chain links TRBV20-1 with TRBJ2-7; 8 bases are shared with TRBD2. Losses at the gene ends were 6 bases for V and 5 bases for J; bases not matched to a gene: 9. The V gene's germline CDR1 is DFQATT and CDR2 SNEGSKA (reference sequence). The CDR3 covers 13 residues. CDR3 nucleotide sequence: TGCAGTGCCCCCGGGACTAGAATCGACGAGCAGTACTTC. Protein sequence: CSAPGTRIDEQYF.

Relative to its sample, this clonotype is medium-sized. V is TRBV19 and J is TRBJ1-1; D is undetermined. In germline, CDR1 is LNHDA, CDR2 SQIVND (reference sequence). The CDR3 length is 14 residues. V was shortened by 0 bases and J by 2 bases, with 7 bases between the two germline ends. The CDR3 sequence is CASSIDLSNTEAFF. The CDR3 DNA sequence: TGTGCCAGTAGTATAGATCTTAGTAACACTGAAGCTTTCTTT.

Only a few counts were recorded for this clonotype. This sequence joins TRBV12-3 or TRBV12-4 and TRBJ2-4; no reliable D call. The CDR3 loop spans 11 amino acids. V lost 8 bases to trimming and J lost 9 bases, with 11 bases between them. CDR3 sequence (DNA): TGTGCCAGCGGCCCTGGTCGCATTCAGTACTTC. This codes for CASGPGRIQYF.

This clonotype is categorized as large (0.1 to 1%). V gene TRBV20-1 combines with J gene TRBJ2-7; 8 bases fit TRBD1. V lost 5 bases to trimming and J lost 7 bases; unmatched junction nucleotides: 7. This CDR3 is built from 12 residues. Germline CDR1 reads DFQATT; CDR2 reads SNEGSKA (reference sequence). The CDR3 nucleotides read TGCAGTGCTTCGGACAGGGCGAGTGAGCAGTACTTC. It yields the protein CSASDRASEQYF.

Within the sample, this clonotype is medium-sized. This CDR3 reads CASSSQDSSNQPQHF. CDR3 sequence (DNA): TGTGCCAGCAGTTCGCAGGATTCCAGCAATCAGCCCCAGCATTTT. V is TRBV27 and J is TRBJ1-5; D is undetermined. V lost 4 bases, J lost 1 base, and 11 bases lay in between. Germline values: CDR1 MNHEY, CDR2 SMNVEV (reference sequence). The CDR3 spans 15 residues.

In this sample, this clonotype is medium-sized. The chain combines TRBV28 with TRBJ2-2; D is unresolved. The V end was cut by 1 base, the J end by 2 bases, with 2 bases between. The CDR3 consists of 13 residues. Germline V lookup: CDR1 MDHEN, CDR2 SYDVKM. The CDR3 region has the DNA TGTGCCAGCAGTTTATCAAACACCGGGGAGCTGTTTTTT. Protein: CASSLSNTGELFF.